This T cell receptor (beta chain) was observed in a study of T cell repertoires in cytomegalovirus infection. Study context: CMV infection together with matching HLA type was indicated by public TCR beta signatures. Study-level findings and limits: Cumulative public TCR beta family frequency identified carriers of CMV plus the relevant HLA. The ex vivo response was dominated by HLA-C-restricted CMV-specific TCR beta clonotypes.

CDR3 length: 15 residues. J gave up 4 bases and V 2 bases, and 5 bases lay outside the gene matches. CDR1 is SGHTA and CDR2 is FQGNSA in the germline V gene. MiXCR, applied by TCRdb to the reads, yields one record per CDR3 protein. Of some 150,000 distinct CDR3 sequences listed, 5% to 6.5% are singletons. Many counts were recorded for this clonotype. Its antigen is not known. Material: PBMCs. The chain couples TRBV7-2 to TRBJ2-3; 8 bases are shared with TRBD2. This receptor was obtained from a human donor in good health (CMV status not recorded). Some clones in this sample may be carry-over from other donors' samples. The CDR3 here is CASSLSGGAPDTQYF. DNA of the CDR3: TGTGCCAGCAGCTTAAGCGGGGGAGCCCCAGATACGCAGTATTTT.